This T cell receptor beta chain is drawn from a study of blood T cell repertoires in COVID-19. Study information: Some COVID-19 samples were acute and others convalescent; all came from the United States, Italy and Spain. Sources were T cells, B-cell-depleted T cells, or PBMCs; the material itself was cDNA or gDNA.

The germline V gene encodes CDR1 LNHDA and CDR2 SQIVND (reference sequence). CDR3 length: 14 amino acids. J was trimmed by 5 bases and V by 7 bases; bases with no gene match: 7. In the original workflow: It was from reference gene primer amplification that nucleated cell counts were estimated. Assay used: immunoSEQ multiplex PCR; TCRdb lists only in-frame clones, some missing. D and trimming were read from the DNA, whereas the V and J calls and clone size are those reported in that table. The sample contains 70,000 to 75,000 clones, 70% to 85% of which appear only once. This sequence joins TRBV19 and TRBJ1-5; 8 bases are a match to TRBD1. This TCR came from a man in his sixties with active or convalescent COVID-19. The sample taken for sequencing was peripheral blood. This CDR3 reads CASTSGQGHQPQHF. CDR3 DNA: TGTGCCAGTACCTCCGGACAGGGCCATCAGCCCCAGCATTTT.